The TCR beta chain described here comes from a study of blood T cell repertoires in COVID-19. Background on the study: Samples came from the United States, Italy and Spain, spanning acute and convalescent COVID-19. In each case, the material was cDNA or gDNA derived from T cells, B-cell-depleted T cells, or PBMCs.

Authors' methods: Reference gene primers were amplified, and this amplification served to estimate nucleated cell counts. Profiled with immunoSEQ multiplex PCR; TCRdb holds only in-frame clones, not every one. V, J and clone size reflect that table, while D and trimming were determined from the DNA. This table holds more than 100,000 clones, about four fifths found once. Germline V CDR1 and CDR2: KGHSH, LQKENI. This CDR3 is built from 17 residues. Trimming took 4 bases from V and 7 from J; bases not matched to a gene: 15. The sequenced sample was peripheral blood. This clonotype was sampled from a woman aged 45-60 years with acute or convalescent COVID-19. The chain has TRBV18 and TRBJ1-4, with 7 bases identical to TRBD1. The CDR3 here is CASSHISKTGTAEKLFF. The CDR3 region has the DNA TGTGCCAGCTCACACATATCAAAGACAGGGACGGCTGAAAAACTGTTTTTT. The full variable domain, its missing parts supplied by reference TRBV18 and TRBJ1-4, is NAGVMQNPRHLVRRRGQEARLRCSPMKGHSHVYWYRQLPEEGLKFMVYLQKENIIDESGMPKERFSAEFPKEGPSILRIQQVVRGDSAAYFCASSHISKTGTAEKLFFGSGTQLSVL.